A selection of T cell receptor beta chains follows, all from one sample in a study of blood T cell repertoires in COVID-19. The table came from immunoSEQ multiplex PCR; TCRdb's copy has only in-frame clones and leaves some out. The sample records about 36,000 clones, about three quarters being singletons. The sequencing sample was made of peripheral blood. These receptors originate from a man in his 60s with acute or convalescent COVID-19. Both conserved end residues are part of each CDR3. D genes are given only for firm matches. Expanded clones get a size class; other rows say once, few or many, or leave the size out.

D	size	J	V	CDR3	DNA
TRBD1	NA	TRBJ1-2	TRBV3-1/TRBV3-2	CASSQDPGQGRYGYTF	TGTGCCAGCAGCCAAGACCCCGGACAGGGGCGGTATGGCTACACCTTC
NA	NA	TRBJ1-6	TRBV14	CASSQQGGSLHF	TGTGCCAGCAGCCAACAGGGTGGGTCCCTCCACTTT
NA	NA	TRBJ1-3	TRBV5-4	CASSRGADSGNTIYF	TGTGCCAGCAGCCGCGGTGCGGACTCTGGAAACACCATATATTTT
TRBD2	NA	TRBJ2-2	TRBV24-1	CATSALLTSGPGTGELFF	TGTGCCACCAGTGCCCTCCTTACTAGCGGCCCCGGGACCGGGGAGCTGTTTTTT
TRBD2	NA	TRBJ2-5	TRBV10-3	CAISLTSGKETQYF	TGTGCCATCAGTTTGACTAGCGGAAAAGAGACCCAGTACTTC
NA	few	TRBJ2-1	TRBV24-1	CATSLQTNNEQFF	TGTGCCACCAGTTTACAGACTAACAATGAGCAGTTCTTC
TRBD1	NA	TRBJ2-7	TRBV19	CASSTGTGTYEQYF	TGTGCCAGTAGTACCGGGACAGGGACCTACGAGCAGTACTTC
NA	NA	TRBJ2-3	TRBV28	CASSLSSRGDTQYF	TGTGCCAGCAGTTTATCTTCCCGAGGGGATACGCAGTATTTT
NA	NA	TRBJ2-7	TRBV12-5	CASGLGQGFNLSYEQYF	TGTGCTAGTGGTTTGGGGCAGGGCTTTAACCTCTCCTACGAGCAGTACTTC
NA	NA	TRBJ2-1	TRBV6-6	CASQGNYNEQFF	TGTGCCAGCCAGGGAAATTACAATGAGCAGTTCTTC
TRBD2	once	TRBJ2-3	TRBV7-8	CASSPTSGRDTDTQYF	TGTGCCAGCAGCCCGACTAGCGGGAGGGACACAGATACGCAGTATTTT
TRBD1	NA	TRBJ2-6	TRBV7-2	CASSLRPGQGALGANVLTF	TGTGCCAGCAGCTTACGTCCGGGACAGGGGGCGTTAGGGGCCAACGTCCTGACTTTC
NA	NA	TRBJ2-5	TRBV4-3	CASSQAGGAETQYF	TGCGCCAGCAGCCAGGCTGGGGGGGCCGAGACCCAGTACTTC
TRBD1	NA	TRBJ1-5	TRBV19	CASSTTGGRYSNQPQHF	TGTGCCAGTAGTACTACAGGGGGCCGATATAGCAATCAGCCCCAGCATTTT
NA	NA	TRBJ1-3	TRBV6-1	CASSEAAGGNTIYF	TGTGCCAGCAGTGAAGCGGCGGGTGGAAACACCATATATTTT
TRBD1	NA	TRBJ2-2	TRBV10-3	CAAGEGQGSGELFF	TGTGCCGCCGGAGAGGGACAGGGTTCCGGGGAGCTGTTTTTT
NA	NA	TRBJ1-2	TRBV6-1	CASSETPSGGYTF	TGTGCCAGCAGTGAAACCCCCTCGGGGGGCTACACCTTC
NA	NA	TRBJ2-3	TRBV24-1	CATSDSLRQRSTDTQYF	TGTGCCACCAGTGATTCCCTGAGGCAGAGAAGCACAGATACGCAGTATTTT
TRBD2	once	TRBJ2-2	TRBV5-6	CASSSLSSGNTGELFF	TGTGCCAGCAGCTCCCTTTCTAGCGGGAACACCGGGGAGCTGTTTTTT
NA	NA	TRBJ2-7	TRBV6-5	CASSYSGTPNYEQYF	TGTGCCAGCAGTTACTCAGGGACACCGAACTACGAGCAGTACTTC
TRBD2	NA	TRBJ2-1	TRBV27	CASRLPGGGEQFF	TGTGCCAGCAGACTCCCGGGGGGGGGTGAGCAGTTCTTC
TRBD1	NA	TRBJ2-7	TRBV25-1	CASSGRTGQAGEQYF	TGTGCCAGCAGTGGAAGGACAGGGCAAGCTGGAGAGCAGTACTTC
TRBD1	NA	TRBJ2-2	TRBV2	CASRLTGALNTGELFF	TGTGCCAGCAGACTCACAGGGGCCCTGAACACCGGGGAGCTGTTTTTT
TRBD2	NA	TRBJ2-1	TRBV7-2	CASSLETLLAGWGNEQFF	TGTGCCAGCAGCTTAGAAACTTTACTAGCGGGGTGGGGCAATGAGCAGTTCTTC
TRBD2	NA	TRBJ2-4	TRBV4-2	CASSQDASGATSGRAEAKNIQYF	TGTGCCAGCAGCCAAGACGCCAGCGGGGCGACTAGCGGGAGGGCCGAAGCCAAAAACATTCAGTACTTC
NA	NA	TRBJ2-3	TRBV19	CASSEADTQYF	TGTGCCAGTAGTGAGGCAGATACGCAGTATTTT
TRBD1	once	TRBJ2-1	TRBV3-1/TRBV3-2	CASSQANPGQRQFF	TGTGCCAGCAGCCAAGCGAATCCGGGACAGAGGCAGTTCTTC
NA	NA	TRBJ2-7	TRBV7-8	CASSEGHIYEQYF	TGTGCCAGCAGCGAAGGACATATCTACGAGCAGTACTTC
TRBD1	NA	TRBJ2-1	TRBV2	CASSGTGFGEQFF	TGTGCCAGCAGCGGGACAGGGTTCGGGGAGCAGTTCTTC
NA	NA	TRBJ2-7	TRBV5-6	CASSLGAYAYEQYF	TGTGCCAGCAGCTTGGGGGCTTATGCATACGAGCAGTACTTC
TRBD1	once	TRBJ1-1	TRBV10-3	CAIRGTANTEAFF	TGTGCCATCAGAGGGACAGCCAACACTGAAGCTTTCTTT
NA	few	TRBJ2-2	TRBV5-6	CASSYSPENTGELFF	TGTGCCAGCAGCTATTCCCCAGAGAACACCGGGGAGCTGTTTTTT
NA	NA	TRBJ2-7	TRBV2	CASSEFAATGEQYF	TGTGCCAGCAGTGAATTTGCGGCGACGGGAGAGCAGTACTTC
NA	NA	TRBJ1-5	TRBV7-9	CAAGEGTPQHF	TGTGCCGCGGGGGAGGGGACGCCCCAGCATTTT
NA	NA	TRBJ1-5	TRBV5-4	CASSKNGQLNQPQHF	TGTGCCAGCAGCAAAAACGGACAGTTAAATCAGCCCCAGCATTTT
TRBD1	NA	TRBJ2-7	TRBV4-1	CASSQDQGTGTYEQYF	TGCGCCAGCAGCCAAGATCAGGGGACAGGGACCTACGAGCAGTACTTC
TRBD2	once	TRBJ2-3	TRBV5-1	CASSLGTSATTDTQYF	TGCGCCAGCAGCTTGGGGACTAGCGCGACCACAGATACGCAGTATTTT
NA	NA	TRBJ1-5	TRBV12-3/TRBV12-4	CASSPQGNQPQHF	TGTGCCAGCAGTCCGCAGGGTAATCAGCCCCAGCATTTT
TRBD1	NA	TRBJ2-7	TRBV27	CASSAQGVVYYEQYF	TGTGCCAGCAGCGCACAGGGGGTGGTATACTACGAGCAGTACTTC
NA	few	TRBJ2-7	TRBV5-4	CASSYGGPQKGYEQYF	TGTGCCAGCAGCTACGGGGGACCTCAGAAAGGGTACGAGCAGTACTTC
TRBD1	once	TRBJ1-5	TRBV5-1	CASSLDTGGGESNQPQHF	TGCGCCAGCAGCTTGGATACAGGGGGCGGTGAGAGCAATCAGCCCCAGCATTTT
NA	once	TRBJ2-1	TRBV29-1	CSVEDLLAYNEQFF	TGCAGCGTTGAAGATCTACTAGCTTACAATGAGCAGTTCTTC
NA	NA	TRBJ2-5	TRBV19	CASRSLGDKETQYF	TGTGCCAGTAGGTCACTCGGGGACAAAGAGACCCAGTACTTC
NA	NA	TRBJ1-1	TRBV5-6	CASRLEQGNTEAFF	TGTGCCAGCAGGTTGGAACAGGGGAACACTGAAGCTTTCTTT
TRBD1	few	TRBJ2-5	TRBV24-1	CATSAKLRGWEETQYF	TGTGCCACCAGTGCCAAACTCAGGGGGTGGGAGGAGACCCAGTACTTC
NA	NA	TRBJ2-3	TRBV15	CAPQYLPTDTQYF	TGTGCCCCCCAGTACCTTCCGACAGATACGCAGTATTTT
NA	NA	TRBJ2-1	TRBV3-1/TRBV3-2	CASSQEASRGYYNEQFF	TGTGCCAGCAGCCAAGAGGCCTCGCGAGGGTACTACAATGAGCAGTTCTTC
NA	once	TRBJ2-1	TRBV11-3	CASSSSRGGYNEQFF	TGTGCCAGCAGCTCATCAAGGGGGGGTTACAATGAGCAGTTCTTC
NA	NA	TRBJ2-7	TRBV21-1	CASSRDTSYEQYF	TGTGCCAGCAGCCGGGACACTTCCTACGAGCAGTACTTC
NA	NA	TRBJ2-2	TRBV5-4	CASSSPVLDTGELFF	TGTGCCAGCAGCTCTCCGGTGCTGGACACCGGGGAGCTGTTTTTT
NA	NA	TRBJ2-7	TRBV4-1	CASSQSDMGWTVHEQYF	TGCGCCAGCAGCCAATCAGATATGGGGTGGACTGTTCACGAGCAGTACTTC
TRBD1	NA	TRBJ1-2	TRBV5-4	CASSLRTGYGYTF	TGTGCCAGCAGCTTGCGGACAGGATATGGCTACACCTTC
NA	NA	TRBJ1-2	TRBV7-2	CASRSPGFNYGYTF	TGTGCCAGCAGGTCCCCGGGTTTTAACTATGGCTACACCTTC
TRBD1	NA	TRBJ1-2	TRBV5-1	CASSSIGQGGSNYGYTF	TGCGCCAGCAGCTCGATTGGACAGGGAGGCTCTAACTATGGCTACACCTTC
NA	NA	TRBJ2-7	TRBV2	CASSRAGLNYEQYF	TGTGCCAGCAGTCGAGCGGGCCTAAACTACGAGCAGTACTTC
TRBD1	NA	TRBJ1-1	TRBV29-1	CSVDKGASTEAFF	TGCAGCGTTGATAAGGGGGCTTCTACTGAAGCTTTCTTT
NA	once	TRBJ1-1	TRBV6-5	CASTNFRDKNTEAFF	TGTGCCAGCACAAACTTCAGGGACAAAAACACTGAAGCTTTCTTT
TRBD2	NA	TRBJ2-7	TRBV4-1	CASSQALIRTSAPSEQYF	TGCGCCAGCAGCCAAGCCCTAATCCGGACTAGCGCCCCATCTGAGCAGTACTTC
NA	once	TRBJ1-6	TRBV5-1	CASSRGEGVYNSPLHF	TGCGCCAGCAGCCGCGGGGAGGGGGTTTATAATTCACCCCTCCACTTT
TRBD1	NA	TRBJ1-1	TRBV11-3	CASSARSRDRGGVNTEAFF	TGTGCCAGCAGCGCCCGGTCCCGGGACAGGGGAGGGGTGAACACTGAAGCTTTCTTT